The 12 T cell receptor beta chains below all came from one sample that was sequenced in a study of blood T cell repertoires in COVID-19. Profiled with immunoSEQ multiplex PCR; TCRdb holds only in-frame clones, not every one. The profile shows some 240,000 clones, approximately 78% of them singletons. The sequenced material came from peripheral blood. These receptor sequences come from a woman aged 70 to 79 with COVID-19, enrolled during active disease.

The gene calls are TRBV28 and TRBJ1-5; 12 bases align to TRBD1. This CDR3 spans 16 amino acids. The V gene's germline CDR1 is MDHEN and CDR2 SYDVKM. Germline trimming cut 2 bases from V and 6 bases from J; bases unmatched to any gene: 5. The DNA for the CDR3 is TGTGCCAGCAGTTTACGGGGACAGGGGGCATTTCAGCCCCAGCATTTT. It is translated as CASSLRGQGAFQPQHF.

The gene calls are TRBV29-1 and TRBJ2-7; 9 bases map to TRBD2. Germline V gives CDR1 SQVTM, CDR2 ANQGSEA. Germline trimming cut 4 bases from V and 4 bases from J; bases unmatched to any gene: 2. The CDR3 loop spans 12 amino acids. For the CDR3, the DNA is TGCAGCGTTGGGCTAGCGGGGTACGAGCAGTACTTC. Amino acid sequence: CSVGLAGYEQYF.

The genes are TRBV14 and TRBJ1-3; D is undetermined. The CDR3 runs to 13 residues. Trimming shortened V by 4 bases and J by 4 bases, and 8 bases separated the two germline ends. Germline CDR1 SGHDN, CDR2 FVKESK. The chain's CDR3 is CASSPRLGNTIYF. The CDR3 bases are TGTGCCAGCAGCCCCCGTTTGGGAAACACCATATATTTT.

The CDR3 loop reads CAYQKKHGEPQHF. The DNA for the CDR3 is TGTGCCTATCAGAAAAAGCATGGAGAGCCCCAGCATTTT. This chain links TRBV30 with TRBJ1-5; D is ambiguous. Germline-derived CDR1 and CDR2 are GTSNPN and SVGIG (reference sequence). The CDR3 loop spans 13 amino acids. V was pared by 7 bases and J by 8 bases, with 18 bases between.

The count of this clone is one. The CDR3 region is CASSLFAGISSYEQYF. CDR3 nucleotide sequence: TGCGCCAGCAGCTTGTTCGCAGGCATAAGCTCCTACGAGCAGTACTTC. This sequence joins TRBV5-1 and TRBJ2-7; D is uncertain. The CDR3 is 16 residues long. Germline assignment: CDR1 SGHRS and CDR2 YFSETQ. Trimming stripped 1 base from V and 0 bases from J, with 14 bases between.

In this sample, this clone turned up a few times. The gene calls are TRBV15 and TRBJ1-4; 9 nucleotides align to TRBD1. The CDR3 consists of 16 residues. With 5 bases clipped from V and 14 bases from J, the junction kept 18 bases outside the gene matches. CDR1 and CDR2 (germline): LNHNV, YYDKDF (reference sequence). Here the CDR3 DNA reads TGTGCCACCAGCGACGGCCCCCGGACAGGGGCTAGGGGGCTGTTTTTT. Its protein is CATSDGPRTGARGLFF. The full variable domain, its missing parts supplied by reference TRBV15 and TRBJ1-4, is DAMVIQNPRYQVTQFGKPVTLSCSQTLNHNVMYWYQQKSSQAPKLLFHYYDKDFNNEADTPDNFQSRRPNTSFCFLDIRSPGLGDTAMYLCATSDGPRTGARGLFFGSGTQLSVL.

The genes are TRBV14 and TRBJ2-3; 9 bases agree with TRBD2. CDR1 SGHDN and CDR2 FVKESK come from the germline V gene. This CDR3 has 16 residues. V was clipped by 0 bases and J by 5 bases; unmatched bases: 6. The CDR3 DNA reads TGTGCCAGCAGCCAAGAGGGGACTAGCTTTTTAGATACGCAGTATTTT. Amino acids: CASSQEGTSFLDTQYF.

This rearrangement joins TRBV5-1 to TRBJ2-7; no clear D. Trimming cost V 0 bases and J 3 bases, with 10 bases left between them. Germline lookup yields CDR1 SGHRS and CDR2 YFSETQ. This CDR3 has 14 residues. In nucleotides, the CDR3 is TGCGCCAGCAGCTTGGGGCCCAGTAACTACGAGCAGTACTTC. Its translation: CASSLGPSNYEQYF.

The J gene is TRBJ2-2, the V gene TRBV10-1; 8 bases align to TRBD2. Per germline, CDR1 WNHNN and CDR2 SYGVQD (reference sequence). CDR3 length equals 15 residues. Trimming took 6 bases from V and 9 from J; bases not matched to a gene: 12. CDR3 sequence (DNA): TGCGCCAGCAGACCCGATATTAAGCGGGAGCGGGAGCTGTTTTTT. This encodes CASRPDIKRERELFF.

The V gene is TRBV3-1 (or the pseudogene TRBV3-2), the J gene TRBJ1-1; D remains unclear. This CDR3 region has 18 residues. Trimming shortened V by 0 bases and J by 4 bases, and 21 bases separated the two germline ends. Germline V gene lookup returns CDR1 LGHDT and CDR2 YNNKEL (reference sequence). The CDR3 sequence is CASSQDFPGPNTATEAFF. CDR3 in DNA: TGTGCCAGCAGCCAAGATTTCCCGGGTCCAAACACCGCCACTGAAGCTTTCTTT.

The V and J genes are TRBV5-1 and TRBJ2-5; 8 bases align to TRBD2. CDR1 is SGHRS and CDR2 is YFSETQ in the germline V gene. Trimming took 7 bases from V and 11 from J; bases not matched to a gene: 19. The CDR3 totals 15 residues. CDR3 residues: CASSIRREAAKIQYF. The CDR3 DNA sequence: TGCGCCAGCTCCATAAGGCGGGAGGCCGCCAAAATACAGTACTTC. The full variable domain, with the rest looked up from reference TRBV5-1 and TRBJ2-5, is KAGVTQTPRYLIKTRGQQVTLSCSPISGHRSVSWYQQTPGQGLQFLFEYFSETQRNKGNFPGRFSGRQFSNSRSEMNVSTLELGDSALYLCASSIRREAAKIQYFGPGTRLLVL.

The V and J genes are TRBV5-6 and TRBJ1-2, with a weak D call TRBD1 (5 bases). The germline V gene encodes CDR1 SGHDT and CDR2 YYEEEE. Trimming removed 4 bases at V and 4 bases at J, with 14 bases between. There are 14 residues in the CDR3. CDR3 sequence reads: CASSPVGQPYGYTF. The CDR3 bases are TGTGCCAGCAGCCCAGTGGGGCAGCCCTATGGCTACACCTTC.